One and the same sample provided the 31 T cell receptor beta chains below, sequenced in a study of shared T cell receptors in the human thymus. Profiling relied on immunoSEQ multiplex PCR, and the TCRdb table lists in-frame clones only, not all of them. The sample lists 630,000 or so clones, around 87% occurring once. These same data were also listed under a study on human thymus T cells.

The material sequenced was thymocytes. The receptors originated from a boy in the first two years of life with a congenital heart defect.

The chain recombines TRBV30 with TRBJ1-3; no reliable D call. Germline values: CDR1 GTSNPN, CDR2 SVGIG (reference sequence). The CDR3 has 12 residues. Trimming cost V 2 bases and J 3 bases, with 5 bases left between them. Here the CDR3 DNA reads TGTGCCTGGAGTACAGATGGAAACACCATATATTTT. Protein: CAWSTDGNTIYF.

The chain uses TRBV18 and TRBJ1-2; 12 positions agree with TRBD1. The germline CDR1 and CDR2 sequences are KGHSH and LQKENI. CDR3 length: 18 residues. J was trimmed by 0 bases and V by 3 bases; bases with no gene match: 8. The CDR3 nucleotides read TGTGCCAGCTCACCGAGGGGGACAGGGGGCGCCGCTAACTATGGCTACACCTTC. It codes for CASSPRGTGGAANYGYTF.

This clone has more than one count but fewer than ten. The chain joins TRBV29-1 to TRBJ1-1; 9 positions agree with TRBD1. The CDR3 covers 15 residues. Germline V gene sequence: CDR1 SQVTM, CDR2 ANQGSEA. The trim removed 6 bases at V and 1 base at J, leaving 9 bases unmatched. The CDR3 is CSVPRDRAENTEAFF. The CDR3 DNA reads TGCAGCGTCCCCAGGGACAGGGCGGAGAACACTGAAGCTTTCTTT.

The rearrangement links TRBV28 to TRBJ1-4; 9 bases match TRBD1. V shed 6 bases, J shed 7 bases, and the junction held 6 bases outside the gene matches. The CDR3 contains 14 residues. Germline V gene data show CDR1 as MDHEN and CDR2 as SYDVKM. The CDR3 DNA sequence: TGTGCCAGCAGCCAAAGGACAGGGGTTGAAAAACTGTTTTTT. As protein: CASSQRTGVEKLFF. Full variable domain (missing parts from reference TRBV28 and TRBJ1-4): DVKVTQSSRYLVKRTGEKVFLECVQDMDHENMFWYRQDPGLGLRLIYFSYDVKMKEKGDIPEGYSVSREKKERFSLILESASTNQTSMYLCASSQRTGVEKLFFGSGTQLSVL.

This rearrangement joins TRBV7-9 to TRBJ1-3; D not certain. V lost 5 bases and J lost 4, with 3 bases in between. The CDR3 length is 11 residues. Germline loops: CDR1 SEHNR, CDR2 FQNEAQ (reference sequence). CDR3 in amino acids: CASSQGNTIYF. The CDR3 DNA reads as TGTGCCAGCAGCCAGGGAAACACCATATATTTT.

This chain links TRBV7-8 with TRBJ2-3; 9 nucleotides agree with TRBD1. J was trimmed by 2 bases and V by 1 base; bases with no gene match: 10. Per germline, CDR1 SGHVS and CDR2 FQNEAQ. The CDR3 loop spans 18 amino acids. The CDR3 protein is CASSLGKPGQGTTDTQYF. CDR3 sequence (DNA): TGTGCCAGCAGCTTAGGCAAACCGGGACAGGGAACCACAGATACGCAGTATTTT.

The chain joins TRBV4-3 to TRBJ2-3; 11 bases map to TRBD2. The germline gives CDR1 LGHNA, CDR2 YSLEER. The CDR3 spans 19 residues. V trimming: 4 bases; J trimming: 1 base; junction bases outside the gene matches: 13. As DNA, the CDR3 is TGCGCCAGCAGCCCGAAAGGCGTAGCGGGAGGGATTGGCACAGATACGCAGTATTTT. Translation gives CASSPKGVAGGIGTDTQYF.

The V call is TRBV30, the J call TRBJ2-7, with D perhaps matching TRBD2 (5 bases). There are 17 residues in the CDR3. V was cut by 4 bases and J by 1 base, with 23 bases left in between. From germline, CDR1 is GTSNPN and CDR2 SVGIG (reference sequence). CDR3 residues: CAWTEGEAPLISYEQYF. CDR3 bases: TGTGCCTGGACTGAGGGAGAGGCCCCACTAATTTCCTACGAGCAGTACTTC. The whole variable domain, remainder taken from reference TRBV30 and TRBJ2-7, is SQTIHQWPATLVQPVGSPLSLECTVEGTSNPNLYWYRQAAGRGLQLLFYSVGIGQISSEVPQNLSASRPQDRQFILSSKKLLLSDSGFYLCAWTEGEAPLISYEQYFGPGTRLTVT.

The DNA for the CDR3 is TGTGCCAGCAGCCAAGGCTGGGACAGGGTGGCCCACGAGCAGTACTTC. Protein sequence: CASSQGWDRVAHEQYF. The chain employs TRBV14 and TRBJ2-7, with 9 bases lining up with TRBD1. Germline V CDR1 and CDR2: SGHDN, FVKESK. The CDR3 runs 16 residues. Trimming removed 1 base from V and 5 bases from J; junction bases left unmatched: 9.

The genes are TRBV5-4 and TRBJ2-5; TRBD2 aligns across 7 bases. The CDR3 runs to 14 residues. Germline V gene lookup returns CDR1 SGHNT and CDR2 YYREEE (reference sequence). With 2 bases clipped from V and 2 bases from J, the junction kept 3 bases outside the gene matches. The DNA for the CDR3 is TGTGCCAGCAGCTTCAGCGGGAATCAAGAGACCCAGTACTTC. Translated: CASSFSGNQETQYF.

V and J are TRBV6-4 and TRBJ1-6, with TRBD1 identical over 11 bases. The CDR3 contains 15 residues. Germline V CDR1 and CDR2: MRHNA, SNTAGT. V lost 0 bases to trimming and J lost 14 bases; unmatched junction nucleotides: 6. The CDR3: CASSDSPGTGGALHF. The CDR3 DNA reads TGTGCCAGCAGTGACTCTCCCGGGACAGGGGGGGCCCTCCACTTT.

The rearrangement uses TRBV5-6 and TRBJ2-5; D is unresolved. V dropped 1 base and J dropped 5 bases, with 12 bases sitting between them. CDR3 length equals 14 residues. The germline gives CDR1 SGHDT, CDR2 YYEEEE. This CDR3 is CASSLITDGETQYF. CDR3 DNA sequence: TGTGCCAGCAGCTTGATCACAGATGGGGAGACCCAGTACTTC.

V gene TRBV11-2 combines with J gene TRBJ2-5, with D maybe TRBD1 (5 bases). This CDR3 has 13 residues. Trimming cost V 3 bases and J 5 bases, with 10 bases left between them. Germline V lookup: CDR1 SGHAT, CDR2 FQNNGV. The CDR3 here is CASSLKGWETQYF. CDR3 nucleotide sequence: TGTGCCAGCAGCTTGAAGGGGTGGGAGACCCAGTACTTC.

The chain uses TRBV28 and TRBJ2-1; 10 nucleotides agree with TRBD2. J gave up 2 bases and V 1 base, and 11 bases lay outside the gene matches. This CDR3 is built from 19 residues. Germline V CDR1 and CDR2: MDHEN, SYDVKM. The CDR3, as DNA: TGTGCCAGCAGTTTATATCCTAGCGGGGGCCTCCTGCCCTACAATGAGCAGTTCTTC. Its protein product is CASSLYPSGGLLPYNEQFF.

This clone occurred a few times. The V and J genes are TRBV4-3 and TRBJ2-1; unclear D gene. The CDR3 contains 14 residues. Deletions cut 3 bases from V and 6 bases from J, with 12 bases between. Germline V lookup: CDR1 LGHNA, CDR2 YSLEER. The CDR3 region is CASSHQYIPNEQFF. As DNA, the CDR3 is TGCGCCAGCAGCCACCAATACATTCCCAATGAGCAGTTCTTC.

The chain joins TRBV19 to TRBJ1-1; 8 bases are shared with TRBD1. With 5 bases clipped from V and 1 base from J, the junction kept 3 bases outside the gene matches. Germline CDR1 reads LNHDA; CDR2 reads SQIVND (reference sequence). The CDR3 is 14 amino acids. CDR3 nucleotides: TGTGCCAGTAGTGTAGGACAGGGGAACACTGAAGCTTTCTTT. This encodes CASSVGQGNTEAFF.

V is TRBV18 and J is TRBJ2-7; 9 bases agree with TRBD1. This CDR3 has 16 amino acids. After removal of 4 bases from V and 2 bases from J, the junction contained 9 bases not matched to a gene. Germline V lookup: CDR1 KGHSH, CDR2 LQKENI. The CDR3: CASSHTTDRGAYEQYF. In DNA form, the CDR3 reads TGTGCCAGCTCACACACCACGGACAGGGGCGCCTACGAGCAGTACTTC.

There are a few counts of this clone. The chain links TRBV9 to TRBJ1-4; D unresolved. The V end lost 4 bases, the J end lost 0 bases, and 10 bases lay between the germline ends. Germline V gene sequence: CDR1 SGDLS, CDR2 YYNGEE. This CDR3 spans 15 amino acids. The CDR3 region is CASSPHITTNEKLFF. CDR3 sequence (DNA): TGTGCCAGCAGCCCCCACATAACAACTAATGAAAAACTGTTTTTT.

The DNA for the CDR3 is TGTGCCTGGAGTGTACCTAGTGATAGTACGAATGAGCAGTTCTTC. It encodes CAWSVPSDSTNEQFF. The rearrangement uses TRBV30 and TRBJ2-1; D unresolved. CDR1 and CDR2 (germline): GTSNPN, SVGIG (reference sequence). Trimming stripped 0 bases from V and 7 bases from J, with 16 bases between. There are 15 residues in the CDR3.

V gene TRBV11-2 combines with J gene TRBJ1-2, with a tentative D call TRBD1 (5 bases). This CDR3 is built from 16 residues. Trimming took 3 bases from V and 8 from J, leaving 22 bases between them. CDR1 is SGHAT, CDR2 FQNNGV, per germline. The CDR3: CASSFTPKGGELGYTF. The CDR3 DNA follows: TGTGCCAGCAGCTTCACCCCAAAGGGAGGGGAGTTGGGCTACACCTTC.

The CDR3 here is CASSLVHGQGTDTQYF. The CDR3 DNA sequence: TGTGCCAGCAGTTTGGTTCACGGTCAAGGCACAGATACGCAGTATTTT. The chain has TRBV27 and TRBJ2-3; D unresolved. Trimming removed 3 bases at V and 1 base at J, with 14 bases between. Germline lookup yields CDR1 MNHEY and CDR2 SMNVEV (reference sequence). There are 16 residues in the CDR3.

This rearrangement joins TRBV4-1 to TRBJ1-1; TRBD1 matches at 10 bases. With V trimmed by 0 bases and J by 2 bases, 6 bases remained unmatched. Germline assignment: CDR1 MGHRA and CDR2 YSYEKL. The CDR3 has 17 residues. CDR3 residues: CASSQDNRTGGNTEAFF. DNA for the CDR3: TGCGCCAGCAGCCAAGATAACAGGACAGGGGGTAACACTGAAGCTTTCTTT.

This clone was found once. The chain recombines TRBV30 with TRBJ2-7; 11 nucleotides align to TRBD2. The trim removed 4 bases at V and 0 bases at J, leaving 17 bases unmatched. The CDR3 is 19 residues long. Germline loops: CDR1 GTSNPN, CDR2 SVGIG (reference sequence). In DNA, the CDR3 is TGTGCCTGGACCATTACCCCCCCGAGGACTAGCGGGTACTCCTACGAGCAGTACTTC. Translating gives CAWTITPPRTSGYSYEQYF.

The CDR3 nucleotides are TGCGCCAGCAGCTTGGAAGTGGCGGGAGGATCCTGGGAGCTGTTTTTT. This encodes CASSLEVAGGSWELFF. This sequence joins TRBV5-1 and TRBJ2-2, with 8 bases aligning to TRBD2. Per germline, CDR1 SGHRS and CDR2 YFSETQ. V gave up 0 bases and J gave up 9 bases; unmatched junction bases: 10. The CDR3 sequence is 16 residues long.

The chain couples TRBV19 to TRBJ2-5, with TRBD2 matching 7 bases. CDR3 length equals 19 residues. CDR1 and CDR2 from the germline V gene are LNHDA and SQIVND (reference sequence). The V gene end was trimmed by 3 bases and the J gene end by 2 bases; junction bases not matched to a gene: 18. In DNA, the CDR3 is TGTGCCAGTAGTATCGGGGCAGGTAGAGTAGCGGGTATACAAGAGACCCAGTACTTC. Translating it yields CASSIGAGRVAGIQETQYF.

The DNA of the CDR3 is TGTGCCAGCAGCGCTAGACAGCGACGAACCTACAATGAGCAGTTCTTC. It encodes CASSARQRRTYNEQFF. The chain employs TRBV5-8 and TRBJ2-1, with D possibly matching TRBD1 (5 bases). CDR1 is SGHTS and CDR2 is YDEGEE in the germline V gene. This CDR3 has 16 amino acids. V was clipped by 4 bases and J by 2 bases, with 16 bases between them.

The CDR3 DNA reads TGTGCCAGCAGCCAGAAGGCTGGACAGCCCCATGTGAACACTGAAGCTTTCTTT. This gives the protein CASSQKAGQPHVNTEAFF. The rearrangement joins TRBV5-6 to TRBJ1-1; weak D call: TRBD1 (6 bases). This CDR3 comprises 18 residues. CDR1 SGHDT and CDR2 YYEEEE come from the germline V gene. V was shortened by 4 bases and J by 0 bases, with 22 bases between the two germline ends.

CDR3 sequence reads: CASSPRVLQETQYF. The CDR3 DNA follows: TGTGCCAGCAGCCCGCGGGTGCTCCAAGAGACCCAGTACTTC. The chain links TRBV9 to TRBJ2-5; a weak D match, TRBD2 (5 bases). V was shortened by 4 bases and J by 1 base, with 11 bases between the two germline ends. The CDR3 runs to 14 residues. Germline lookup yields CDR1 SGDLS and CDR2 YYNGEE.

The sample holds a few counts of this clone. The chain couples TRBV30 to TRBJ1-2; no reliable D call. The V end was cut by 0 bases, the J end by 2 bases, with 13 bases between. The germline gives CDR1 GTSNPN, CDR2 SVGIG (reference sequence). This CDR3 region has 15 residues. CDR3 nucleotides: TGTGCCTGGAGTGTTTTGGAGAATGGAAACTATGGCTACACCTTC. Protein sequence: CAWSVLENGNYGYTF.

V and J are TRBV10-3 and TRBJ1-5; TRBD1 aligns across 9 bases. Germline CDR1 reads ENHRY; CDR2 reads SYGVKD. This CDR3 region has 17 residues. The J segment lost 4 bases and the V segment lost 3 bases, leaving 10 bases of the junction unmatched. The chain's CDR3 is CAISDGQGPGMNQPQHF. For the CDR3, the DNA is TGTGCCATCAGTGATGGACAGGGGCCCGGAATGAATCAGCCCCAGCATTTT.

This clone was counted once. This CDR3 reads CASSLDGASGQHNEQFF. The CDR3 region has the DNA TGTGCCAGCAGCTTAGATGGGGCTAGCGGGCAACACAATGAGCAGTTCTTC. This chain uses TRBV11-3 with TRBJ2-1; 8 nucleotides agree with TRBD2. V shed 0 bases and J 5 bases; nucleotides not matched to a gene: 9. This CDR3 has 17 residues. The germline CDR1 and CDR2 sequences are SGHNT and YENEEA.